These 22 T cell receptor beta chains share one sample of origin, sequenced in a study of human T cells and chemical hapten exposure. MiXCR, applied by TCRdb to the RACE reads, yields one record per CDR3 protein. The table lists about 71,000 distinct CDR3 sequences, about 9.1% of them singletons. This sample's time point: patch test 1, 2 weeks after DPC sensitization. Treatment described: therapeutic diphenylcyclopropenone sensitization with weekly scalp DPC. The sample here was whole blood, taken in connection with sensitization to the hapten diphenylcyclopropenone (DPC). These receptors were obtained from a woman between 40 and 50 years old with alopecia areata. Some clones in this sample may be carry-over from other donors' samples.

The chain employs TRBV20-1 and TRBJ2-3, with TRBD1 identical over 8 bases. The V gene's germline CDR1 is DFQATT and CDR2 SNEGSKA (reference sequence). This CDR3 has 13 amino acids. Trimming removed 1 base from V and 6 bases from J; junction bases left unmatched: 3. The CDR3 loop reads CSARVPGGDTQYF. As DNA, the CDR3 is TGCAGTGCTAGAGTACCAGGGGGCGATACGCAGTATTTT.

This clonotype occurred many times. This chain connects TRBV11-2 to TRBJ1-1, with D possibly TRBD1 on 5 matching bases. The germline V and J ends were trimmed by 5 bases and 3 bases, with 16 bases remaining between them. The CDR3 loop spans 15 amino acids. Germline-derived CDR1 and CDR2 are SGHAT and FQNNGV. The chain's CDR3 is CASSPRQGWDTEAFF. The CDR3 coding sequence is TGTGCCAGCAGCCCGAGGCAGGGATGGGACACTGAAGCTTTCTTT.

By share, this clonotype ranks as medium-sized. This sequence joins TRBV6-2 or TRBV6-3 and TRBJ2-7; 11 nucleotides match TRBD1. The germline CDR1 and CDR2 sequences are MNHEY and SVGEGT. The CDR3 has 14 amino acids. V was clipped by 0 bases and J by 6 bases; unmatched bases: 1. The CDR3 here is CASSYSGTGGEQYF. The CDR3 DNA follows: TGTGCCAGCAGTTACTCCGGGACAGGGGGCGAGCAGTACTTC.

V gene TRBV12-5 combines with J gene TRBJ1-2; D perhaps matches TRBD1 (6 bases). The CDR3 runs 13 residues. V lost 7 bases and J 8 bases, leaving 17 bases between the germline ends. CDR1 is LGHNT, CDR2 FRNRAP, per germline. CDR3 region: CASASGGAQGYTF. In nucleotides, the CDR3 is TGTGCTAGTGCCTCCGGGGGGGCGCAAGGCTACACCTTC.

This clonotype was found many times. This chain connects TRBV29-1 to TRBJ1-1; no clear D gene. Trimming cost V 4 bases and J 7 bases, with 16 bases left between them. Germline CDR1 and CDR2: SQVTM and ANQGSEA. The CDR3 has 13 amino acids. The CDR3 bases are TGCAGCGTTGCGGGCAGTTTCCAAGTTGAAGCTTTCTTT. Translation: CSVAGSFQVEAFF. The full variable domain, its missing parts supplied by reference TRBV29-1 and TRBJ1-1, is SAVISQKPSRDICQRGTSLTIQCQVDSQVTMMFWYRQQPGQSLTLIATANQGSEATYESGFVIDKFPISRPNLTFSTLTVSNMSPEDSSIYLCSVAGSFQVEAFFGQGTRLTVV.

This clonotype showed up just a few times. The gene calls are TRBV7-2 and TRBJ1-1; a possible D gene is TRBD1 (6 bases). Germline CDR1 reads SGHTA; CDR2 reads FQGNSA. The CDR3 length is 16 residues. Trimming left V 5 bases short and J 7 bases short, with 23 bases between. CDR3 amino acids: CASSPEDTGWAVEAFF. CDR3 sequence (DNA): TGTGCCAGCAGCCCTGAGGACACAGGGTGGGCGGTTGAAGCTTTCTTT.

There are a few counts of this clonotype. The rearrangement uses TRBV12-3 or TRBV12-4 and TRBJ1-1; D is undetermined. The CDR3 runs 12 residues. The ends were cut back, 3 bases at V and 7 bases at J, with 9 bases in the middle. The CDR3 here is CASSFGGLEAFF. CDR3 nucleotide sequence: TGTGCCAGCAGTTTTGGCGGTCTTGAAGCTTTCTTT.

The sample holds many counts of this clonotype. The chain combines TRBV9 with TRBJ2-7, with a possible D match to TRBD2 (6 bases). Germline lookup yields CDR1 SGDLS and CDR2 YYNGEE. The CDR3 totals 16 residues. V lost 0 bases, J lost 3 bases, and 16 bases lay in between. CDR3: CASSVGVSGRLYEQYF. In nucleotides, the CDR3 is TGTGCCAGCAGCGTAGGAGTGAGCGGGCGCCTCTACGAGCAGTACTTC. The complete variable domain, with remaining parts taken from reference TRBV9 and TRBJ2-7, reads DSGVTQTPKHLITATGQRVTLRCSPRSGDLSVYWYQQSLDQGLQFLIQYYNGEERAKGNILERFSAQQFPDLHSELNLSSLELGDSALYFCASSVGVSGRLYEQYFGPGTRLTVT.

The chain joins TRBV5-1 to TRBJ1-2; D is unclear. The CDR3 covers 13 residues. Germline V gives CDR1 SGHRS, CDR2 YFSETQ. Trimming cost V 6 bases and J 2 bases, with 11 bases left between them. The CDR3 here is CASKLDVNYGYTF. The DNA for the CDR3 is TGCGCCAGCAAGCTTGACGTCAACTATGGCTACACCTTC.

The V call is TRBV4-3, the J call TRBJ1-1; D gene uncertain. V was pared by 0 bases and J by 0 bases, with 17 bases between. The germline gives CDR1 LGHNA, CDR2 YSLEER. The CDR3 is 18 amino acids. CDR3 sequence: CASSQDRGNSLLNTEAFF. The CDR3 DNA reads as TGCGCCAGCAGCCAAGATCGAGGGAACAGCCTTTTGAACACTGAAGCTTTCTTT.

Ten or more counts support this clonotype. The chain couples TRBV11-2 to TRBJ2-2, with 8 bases that match TRBD1. This CDR3 has 15 residues. From germline, CDR1 is SGHAT and CDR2 FQNNGV. V dropped 5 bases and J dropped 7; count of bases not matched to a gene: 9. The DNA for the CDR3 is TGTGCCAGCAGCCCCGGACAGGGTAGAAACGGGGAGCTGTTTTTT. It yields the protein CASSPGQGRNGELFF. Looking up the rest from reference TRBV11-2 and TRBJ2-2 gives the full variable domain: EAGVAQSPRYKIIEKRQSVAFWCNPISGHATLYWYQQILGQGPKLLIQFQNNGVVDDSQLPKDRFSAERLKGVDSTLKIQPAKLEDSAVYLCASSPGQGRNGELFFGEGSRLTVL.

The sample holds a few counts of this clonotype. The V and J genes are TRBV29-1 and TRBJ2-1; D is perhaps TRBD1 (6 bases). V was clipped by 7 bases and J by 1 base, with 8 bases between them. The CDR3 extends over 12 amino acids. In germline, CDR1 is SQVTM, CDR2 ANQGSEA. The CDR3 bases are TGCAGCGGGGGGCTGTCCTACAATGAGCAGTTCTTC. Its translation is CSGGLSYNEQFF.

This clonotype was recorded many times. V and J are TRBV20-1 and TRBJ1-2, with D possibly being TRBD1 (6 bases). The germline V gene has CDR1 DFQATT and CDR2 SNEGSKA (reference sequence). V was trimmed by 5 bases and J by 6 bases, leaving 16 bases between them. The CDR3 covers 13 residues. This CDR3 is CSAPRTAADGYTF. DNA of the CDR3: TGCAGTGCTCCCCGGACAGCAGCTGATGGCTACACCTTC.

This clonotype showed up many times. V usage is TRBV7-9 and J usage is TRBJ1-2; 10 bases are shared with TRBD1. V lost 5 bases to trimming and J lost 0 bases; unmatched junction nucleotides: 9. The CDR3 contains 17 residues. The germline V gene encodes CDR1 SEHNR and CDR2 FQNEAQ (reference sequence). The DNA of the CDR3 is TGTGCCAGCAGCGACGGGACAGGGGTTCCCTCTAACTATGGCTACACCTTC. As protein: CASSDGTGVPSNYGYTF.

This clonotype was detected many times. This sequence joins TRBV18 and TRBJ2-2; 7 positions match TRBD2. V lost 0 bases, J lost 1 base, and 2 bases stayed unmatched. The CDR3 is 16 residues long. CDR1 KGHSH and CDR2 LQKENI come from the germline V gene. Here the CDR3 reads CASSPPTGGNTGELFF. In nucleotides, the CDR3 is TGTGCCAGCTCACCACCCACGGGGGGGAACACCGGGGAGCTGTTTTTT.

This clonotype has just a few counts. The chain combines TRBV18 with TRBJ2-4; D may be TRBD2 (6 bases). The ends were cut back, 4 bases at V and 7 bases at J, with 11 bases in the middle. The CDR3 is 13 residues long. CDR1 and CDR2 from the germline V gene are KGHSH and LQKENI. The DNA for the CDR3 is TGTGCCAGCTCACTGAGCCGGGAGAACATTCAGTACTTC. Amino acid sequence: CASSLSRENIQYF. The whole variable domain, remainder taken from reference TRBV18 and TRBJ2-4, is NAGVMQNPRHLVRRRGQEARLRCSPMKGHSHVYWYRQLPEEGLKFMVYLQKENIIDESGMPKERFSAEFPKEGPSILRIQQVVRGDSAAYFCASSLSRENIQYFGAGTRLSVL.

On this clonotype itself: A much larger clone lies a single base off, so this may be a read error. The chain has TRBV11-2 and TRBJ2-5, with D possibly matching TRBD1 (7 bases). The CDR3 is 15 residues long. Germline CDR1 and CDR2: SGHAT and FQNNGV. The V and J ends lost 6 bases and 4 bases respectively, with 18 bases between them. The CDR3 is CASSSQGGHPETQYF. The CDR3 DNA sequence: TGTGCCAGCAGTTCGCAGGGGGGCCACCCAGAGACCCAGTACTTC.

This clonotype has ten or more counts. The chain joins TRBV5-1 to TRBJ2-2; D remains ambiguous. V lost 6 bases and J 0 bases, leaving 12 bases between the germline ends. CDR1 is SGHRS and CDR2 is YFSETQ in the germline V gene. This CDR3 has 15 residues. This chain's CDR3 is CASTTGQTNTGELFF. CDR3 coding DNA: TGCGCCAGCACCACCGGGCAAACGAACACCGGGGAGCTGTTTTTT.

This clonotype was seen many times. The chain combines TRBV5-6 with TRBJ2-1; D is unclear. Trimming shortened V by 2 bases and J by 2 bases, and 8 bases separated the two germline ends. The CDR3 spans 14 residues. CDR1 is SGHDT and CDR2 is YYEEEE in the germline V gene. CDR3 nucleotides: TGTGCCAGCAGCTTAACGGAGACCTACAATGAGCAGTTCTTC. Protein sequence: CASSLTETYNEQFF.

This clonotype was seen many times. V and J are TRBV12-3 or TRBV12-4 and TRBJ1-1; D remains unclear. The germline V and J ends were trimmed by 8 bases and 3 bases, with 13 bases remaining between them. The length of the CDR3 is 13 residues. DNA for the CDR3: TGTGCCAGCGCCCTGGGATTTCACACTGAAGCTTTCTTT. This codes for CASALGFHTEAFF.

This rearrangement joins TRBV19 to TRBJ1-2; D is uncertain. From germline, CDR1 is LNHDA and CDR2 SQIVND (reference sequence). The CDR3 sequence is 10 residues long. V lost 4 bases, J lost 6 bases, and 3 bases lay in between. The CDR3 sequence is CASSKDGYTF. DNA of the CDR3: TGTGCCAGTAGTAAGGATGGCTACACCTTC. Full variable domain (missing parts from reference TRBV19 and TRBJ1-2): DGGITQSPKYLFRKEGQNVTLSCEQNLNHDAMYWYRQDPGQGLRLIYYSQIVNDFQKGDIAEGYSVSREKKESFPLTVTSAQKNPTAFYLCASSKDGYTFGSGTRLTVV.

This clonotype was seen at least ten times. This chain links TRBV24-1 with TRBJ2-2, with 9 bases fitting TRBD1. J gave up 3 bases and V 3 bases, and 4 bases lay outside the gene matches. The germline V gene encodes CDR1 KGHDR and CDR2 SFDVKD. The CDR3 loop spans 16 amino acids. The CDR3 nucleotides read TGTGCCACCAGTGATACCTGGACAGGGGACACCGGGGAGCTGTTTTTT. It encodes CATSDTWTGDTGELFF.